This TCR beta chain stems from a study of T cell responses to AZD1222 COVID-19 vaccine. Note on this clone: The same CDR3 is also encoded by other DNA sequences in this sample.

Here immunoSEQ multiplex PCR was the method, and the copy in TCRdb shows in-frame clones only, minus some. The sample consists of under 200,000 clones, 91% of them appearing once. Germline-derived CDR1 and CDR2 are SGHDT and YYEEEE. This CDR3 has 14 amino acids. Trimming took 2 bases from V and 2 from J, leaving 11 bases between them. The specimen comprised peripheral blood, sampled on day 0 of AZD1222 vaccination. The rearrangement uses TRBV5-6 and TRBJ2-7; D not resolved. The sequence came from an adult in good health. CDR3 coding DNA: TGTGCCAGCAGCTTCCCCGGGCTGGCCTACGAGCAGTACTTC. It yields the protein CASSFPGLAYEQYF.